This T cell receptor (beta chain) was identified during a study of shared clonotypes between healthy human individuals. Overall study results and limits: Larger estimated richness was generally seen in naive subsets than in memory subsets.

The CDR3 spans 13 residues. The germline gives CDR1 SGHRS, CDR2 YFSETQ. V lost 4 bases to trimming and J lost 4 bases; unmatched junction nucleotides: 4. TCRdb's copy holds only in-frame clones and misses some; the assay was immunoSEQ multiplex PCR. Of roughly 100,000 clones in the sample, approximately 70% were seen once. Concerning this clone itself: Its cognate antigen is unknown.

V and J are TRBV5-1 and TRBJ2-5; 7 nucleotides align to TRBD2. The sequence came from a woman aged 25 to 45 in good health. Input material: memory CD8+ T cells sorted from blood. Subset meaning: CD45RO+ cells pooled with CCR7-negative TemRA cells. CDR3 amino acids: CASSPTGGETQYF. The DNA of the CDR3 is TGCGCCAGCAGCCCTACGGGGGGAGAGACCCAGTACTTC. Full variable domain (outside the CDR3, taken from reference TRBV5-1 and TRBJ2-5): KAGVTQTPRYLIKTRGQQVTLSCSPISGHRSVSWYQQTPGQGLQFLFEYFSETQRNKGNFPGRFSGRQFSNSRSEMNVSTLELGDSALYLCASSPTGGETQYFGPGTRLLVL.